Listed below are T cell receptor beta chains from one sample, sequenced in a study of control samples from healthy donors and cancer patients. Sequencing was performed with immunoSEQ multiplex PCR; in TCRdb, only in-frame clones are kept and a portion is missing. The sample contains approximately 150,000 clones, over 85% of which appear only once. The specimen sequenced was blood. These receptors were collected from a man aged 18 to 30 in good health. CDR3s include the opening cysteine and the closing phenylalanine or tryptophan. Each record gives: CDR3 DNA, CDR3 protein, D gene, J gene, clone size, V gene. The D gene is left open where the match is weak. Clone sizes are given selectively: once, few, many, or a class where the clone is expanded.

TGTGCCAGCAGCCGACAGTTCTCCTATAATTCACCCCTCCACTTT | CASSRQFSYNSPLHF | . | TRBJ1-6 | . | TRBV6-5
TGTGCCAGCAGCCTGGGACGGTACTATGGCTACACCTTC | CASSLGRYYGYTF | . | TRBJ1-2 | . | TRBV14
TGCGCCAGCAGCCAAGTAGACGGGGATAAACTGTTTTTT | CASSQVDGDKLFF | . | TRBJ1-4 | . | TRBV4-3
TGTGCCAGCAGTGCTCCTTATCAGCCCCAGCATTTT | CASSAPYQPQHF | . | TRBJ1-5 | . | TRBV28
TGTGCCAGCAGCTTTACTAGCGACTTCTACAATGAGCAGTTCTTC | CASSFTSDFYNEQFF | TRBD2 | TRBJ2-1 | . | TRBV5-4
TGTGCCACCATCAAGGAGGGACGGAACTATGGCTACACCTTC | CATIKEGRNYGYTF | . | TRBJ1-2 | . | TRBV24-1
TGTGCCAGTCGGATGAACACCGGGGAGCTGTTTTTT | CASRMNTGELFF | . | TRBJ2-2 | . | TRBV14
TGCGCCAGCAGCTTGGGGGGACAGCAAGAGACCCAGTACTTC | CASSLGGQQETQYF | TRBD1 | TRBJ2-5 | . | TRBV5-1
TGCGCCAGCAGCTGGACAGCCAACACCGGGGAGCTGTTTTTT | CASSWTANTGELFF | . | TRBJ2-2 | . | TRBV5-1
TGTGCCAGCAGTCCAACTGTCCGGGACAGGGATCGGATAAAACTGTTTTTT | CASSPTVRDRDRIKLFF | TRBD1 | TRBJ1-4 | . | TRBV2
TGTGCCAGCGCTCGGGTTAGGGGTTGGGAGCAGTTCTTC | CASARVRGWEQFF | . | TRBJ2-1 | . | TRBV6-5
TGTGCCAGCAGCGGTGGGACGGGAGCGGGCACAGATACGCAGTATTTT | CASSGGTGAGTDTQYF | . | TRBJ2-3 | . | TRBV9
TGTGCCAGCAGCTCCGGCGTTTGGAGCACAGATACGCAGTATTTT | CASSSGVWSTDTQYF | . | TRBJ2-3 | . | TRBV6-6
TGTGCCAGCAGCCAAACGACCGTCCTGGGGACCGGGGAGCTGTTTTTT | CASSQTTVLGTGELFF | . | TRBJ2-2 | once | TRBV3-1/TRBV3-2
TGTGCCAGCAGCCTACGAGCTGGGTATGAAGCTTTCTTT | CASSLRAGYEAFF | . | TRBJ1-1 | . | TRBV7-6
TGTGCCACCAGCAGAGGGGCAGGGACAAATCAGCCCCAGCATTTT | CATSRGAGTNQPQHF | . | TRBJ1-5 | once | TRBV15
TGTGCCAGCAGCTTCAGGGGGCAAGATTTGGGAAACACCATATATTTT | CASSFRGQDLGNTIYF | TRBD1 | TRBJ1-3 | . | TRBV11-2
TGTGCCAGCAGCCCGGGACTAGCGGGAGCAGATACGCAGTATTTT | CASSPGLAGADTQYF | TRBD2 | TRBJ2-3 | once | TRBV7-9
TGTGCCAGCAGCTTACGGGGGGCAGGCGGGGAGCTGTTTTTT | CASSLRGAGGELFF | . | TRBJ2-2 | . | TRBV11-2
TGTGCCAGCAGCTTTGGTCAGGGAGTTCCCTACGAGCAGTACTTC | CASSFGQGVPYEQYF | . | TRBJ2-7 | . | TRBV5-6
TGTGCCAGCAGGGTGACGGATGGGACTGAAGCTTTCTTT | CASRVTDGTEAFF | . | TRBJ1-1 | . | TRBV6-5
TGTGCCAGCAGCTTGCAGGGGAGGCCTGGGGCCAACGTCCTGACTTTC | CASSLQGRPGANVLTF | . | TRBJ2-6 | . | TRBV5-5